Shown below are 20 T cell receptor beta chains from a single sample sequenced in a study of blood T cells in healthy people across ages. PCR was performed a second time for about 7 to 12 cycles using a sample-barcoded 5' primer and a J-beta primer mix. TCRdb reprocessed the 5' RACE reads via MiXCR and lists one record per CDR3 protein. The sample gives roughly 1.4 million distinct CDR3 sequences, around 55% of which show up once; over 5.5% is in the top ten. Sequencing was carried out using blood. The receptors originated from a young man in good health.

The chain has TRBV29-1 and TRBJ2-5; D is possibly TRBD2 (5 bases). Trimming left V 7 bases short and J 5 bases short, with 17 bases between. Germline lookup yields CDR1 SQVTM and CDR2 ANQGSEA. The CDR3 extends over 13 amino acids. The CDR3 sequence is CSETEGLGETQYF. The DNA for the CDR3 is TGCAGCGAGACCGAGGGCCTGGGGGAGACCCAGTACTTC.

CDR3 coding DNA: TGCAGCGTCCGGATTAGCGGGGAAGAGACCCAGTACTTC. Its translation is CSVRISGEETQYF. This chain uses TRBV29-1 with TRBJ2-5, with 8 bases lining up with TRBD2. Germline CDR1 reads SQVTM; CDR2 reads ANQGSEA. V shed 6 bases, J shed 3 bases, and the junction held 6 bases outside the gene matches. The CDR3 has 13 amino acids. Full variable domain (outside the CDR3, taken from reference TRBV29-1 and TRBJ2-5): SAVISQKPSRDICQRGTSLTIQCQVDSQVTMMFWYRQQPGQSLTLIATANQGSEATYESGFVIDKFPISRPNLTFSTLTVSNMSPEDSSIYLCSVRISGEETQYFGPGTRLLVL.

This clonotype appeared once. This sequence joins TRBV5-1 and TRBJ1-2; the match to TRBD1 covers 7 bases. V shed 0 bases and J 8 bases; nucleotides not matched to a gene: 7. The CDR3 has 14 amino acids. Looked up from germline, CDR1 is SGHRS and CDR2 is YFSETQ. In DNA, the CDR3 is TGCGCCAGCAGCTTGGCCGGGACAGAGGTCGGCTACACCTTC. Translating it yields CASSLAGTEVGYTF.

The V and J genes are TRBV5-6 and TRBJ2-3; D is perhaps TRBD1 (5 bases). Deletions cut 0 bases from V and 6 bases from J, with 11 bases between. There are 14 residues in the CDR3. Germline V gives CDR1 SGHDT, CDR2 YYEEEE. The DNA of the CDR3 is TGTGCCAGCAGCTTGGCCTCGTCAGGGGATACGCAGTATTTT. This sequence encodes CASSLASSGDTQYF.

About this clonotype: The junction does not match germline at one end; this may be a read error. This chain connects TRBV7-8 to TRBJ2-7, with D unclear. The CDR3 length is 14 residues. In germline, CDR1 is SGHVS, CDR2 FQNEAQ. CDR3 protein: CAGSVEGVSYEQYF. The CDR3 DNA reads TGTGCCGGCAGCGTTGAAGGAGTCTCCTACGAGCAGTACTTC.

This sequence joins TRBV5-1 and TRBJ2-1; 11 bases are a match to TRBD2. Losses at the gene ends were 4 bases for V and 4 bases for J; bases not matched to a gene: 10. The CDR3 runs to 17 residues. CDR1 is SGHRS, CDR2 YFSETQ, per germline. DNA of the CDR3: TGCGCCAGCAGCCCTGAATCTAGCGGGGGGCCATACAATGAGCAGTTCTTC. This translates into CASSPESSGGPYNEQFF.

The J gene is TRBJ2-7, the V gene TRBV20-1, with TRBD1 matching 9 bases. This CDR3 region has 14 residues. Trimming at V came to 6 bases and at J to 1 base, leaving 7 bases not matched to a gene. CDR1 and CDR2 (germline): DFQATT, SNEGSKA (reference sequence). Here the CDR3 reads CSADAGQGSYEQYF. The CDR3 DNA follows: TGCAGTGCGGACGCGGGACAGGGTTCCTACGAGCAGTACTTC.

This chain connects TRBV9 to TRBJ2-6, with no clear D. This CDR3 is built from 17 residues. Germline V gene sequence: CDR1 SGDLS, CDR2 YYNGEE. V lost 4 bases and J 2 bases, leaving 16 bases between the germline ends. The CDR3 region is CASSPRWSVAGANVLTF. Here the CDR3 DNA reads TGTGCCAGCAGCCCCAGATGGTCCGTAGCTGGGGCCAACGTCCTGACTTTC.

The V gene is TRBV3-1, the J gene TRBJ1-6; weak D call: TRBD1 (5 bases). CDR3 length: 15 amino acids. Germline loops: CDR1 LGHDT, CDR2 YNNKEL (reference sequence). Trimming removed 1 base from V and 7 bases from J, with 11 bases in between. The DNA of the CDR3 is TGTGCCAGCAGCCAAGGACGGGGGTTGAATTCACCCCTCCACTTT. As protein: CASSQGRGLNSPLHF.

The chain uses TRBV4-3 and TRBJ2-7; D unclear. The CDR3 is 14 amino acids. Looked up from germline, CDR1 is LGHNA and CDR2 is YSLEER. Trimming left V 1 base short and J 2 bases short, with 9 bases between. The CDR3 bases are TGCGCCAGCAGCCAAGTGAAGGGCCCCTACGAGCAGTACTTC. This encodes CASSQVKGPYEQYF.

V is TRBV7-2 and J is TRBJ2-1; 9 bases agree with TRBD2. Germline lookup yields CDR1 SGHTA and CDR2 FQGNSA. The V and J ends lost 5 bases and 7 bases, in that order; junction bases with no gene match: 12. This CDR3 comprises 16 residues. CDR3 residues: CASSPSRAGGFNEQFF. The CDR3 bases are TGTGCCAGCAGCCCCTCGAGAGCGGGGGGATTTAATGAGCAGTTCTTC.

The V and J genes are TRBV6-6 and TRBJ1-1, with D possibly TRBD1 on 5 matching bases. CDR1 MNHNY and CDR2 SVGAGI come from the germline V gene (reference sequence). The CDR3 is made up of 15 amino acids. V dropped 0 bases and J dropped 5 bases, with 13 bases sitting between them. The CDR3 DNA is TGTGCCAGCAGTTACTCGCAGCAGGGAAGAACTGAAGCTTTCTTT. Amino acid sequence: CASSYSQQGRTEAFF.

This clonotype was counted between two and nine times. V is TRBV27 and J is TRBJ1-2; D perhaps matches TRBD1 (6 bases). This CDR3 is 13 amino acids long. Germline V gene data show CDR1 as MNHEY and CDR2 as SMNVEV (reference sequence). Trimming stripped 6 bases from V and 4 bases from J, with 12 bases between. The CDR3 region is CASRSGGAYGYTF. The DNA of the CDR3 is TGTGCCAGCAGGTCGGGGGGCGCCTATGGCTACACCTTC.

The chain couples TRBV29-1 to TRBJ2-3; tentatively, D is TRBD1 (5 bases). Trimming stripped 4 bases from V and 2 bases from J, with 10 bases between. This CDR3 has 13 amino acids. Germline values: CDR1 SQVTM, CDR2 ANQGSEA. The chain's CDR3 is CSVVGAITDTQYF. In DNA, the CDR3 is TGCAGCGTTGTAGGGGCCATCACAGATACGCAGTATTTT.

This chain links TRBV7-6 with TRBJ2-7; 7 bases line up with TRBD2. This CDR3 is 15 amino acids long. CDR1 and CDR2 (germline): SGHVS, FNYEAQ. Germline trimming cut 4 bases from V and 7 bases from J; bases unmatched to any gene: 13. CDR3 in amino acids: CASSSGGSSYNEQYF. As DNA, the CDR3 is TGTGCCAGCAGCTCCGGGGGGAGCTCCTACAATGAGCAGTACTTC.

The CDR3 DNA reads as TGTGCCAGCAGTTTAGTAGGACTAGCGGAGAGCACAGATACGCAGTATTTT. Encoded protein: CASSLVGLAESTDTQYF. The V and J genes are TRBV12-3 or TRBV12-4 and TRBJ2-3; TRBD2 matches 10 bases. The CDR3 is 17 residues long. After removal of 1 base from V and 0 bases from J, the junction contained 4 bases not matched to a gene.

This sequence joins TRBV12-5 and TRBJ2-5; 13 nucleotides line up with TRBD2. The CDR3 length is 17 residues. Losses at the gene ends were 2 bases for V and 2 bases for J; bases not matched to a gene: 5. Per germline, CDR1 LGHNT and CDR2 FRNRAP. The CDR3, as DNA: TGTGCTAGTGGTTTGACTAGCGGGAGGGCCGGTCAAGAGACCCAGTACTTC. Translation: CASGLTSGRAGQETQYF.

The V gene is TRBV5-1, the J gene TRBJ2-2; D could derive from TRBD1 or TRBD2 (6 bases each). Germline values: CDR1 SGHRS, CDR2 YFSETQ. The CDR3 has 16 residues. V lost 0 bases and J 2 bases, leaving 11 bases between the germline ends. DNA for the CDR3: TGCGCCAGCAGCTTGGTAGCGGACAGCAACACCGGGGAGCTGTTTTTT. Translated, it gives CASSLVADSNTGELFF.

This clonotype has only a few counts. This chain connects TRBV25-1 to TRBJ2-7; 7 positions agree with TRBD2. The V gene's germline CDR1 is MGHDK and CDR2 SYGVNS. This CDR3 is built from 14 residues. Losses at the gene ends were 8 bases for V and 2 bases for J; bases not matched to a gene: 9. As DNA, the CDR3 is TGTGCCAGCGAAAGCGGGGCACCCCCCTACGAGCAGTACTTC. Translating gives CASESGAPPYEQYF.

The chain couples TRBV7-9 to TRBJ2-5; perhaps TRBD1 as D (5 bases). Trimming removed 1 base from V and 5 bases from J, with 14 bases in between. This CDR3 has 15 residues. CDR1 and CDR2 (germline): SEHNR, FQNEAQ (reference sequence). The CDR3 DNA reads TGTGCCAGCAGCTTAGGCCGGTCAGGGATGGAGACCCAGTACTTC. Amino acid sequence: CASSLGRSGMETQYF.